Listed below are T cell receptor beta chains from one sample, sequenced in a study. Each CDR3 protein is one row after TCRdb ran MiXCR on the RT-PCR reads. The top ten hold 3.6% of the sample, which has about 680,000 distinct CDR3 sequences, approximately 15% seen once. The sequenced sample was memory CD4+ T cells from blood. The origin of the receptors is a female donor in good health, serving as a healthy control. The CDR3 runs from the conserved cysteine through the conserved F or W. Fields, in order: D gene, J gene, V gene, clone size, CDR3 length, CDR3 DNA, CDR3 protein. D genes are given only for firm matches. Clone size is not always given. Where it is, it says once, few, many or a class for expanded clones.

TRBD1	TRBJ1-1	TRBV6-5	many	14	TGTGCCAGCCTTATGACAGGGTTTAAGACTGAAGCTTTCTTT	CASLMTGFKTEAFF
TRBD2	TRBJ2-4	TRBV2	once	13	TGTGCACAGAGCGGGGAGCCCAAAAACATTCAGTACTTC	CAQSGEPKNIQYF
TRBD2	TRBJ2-2	TRBV20-1	-	15	TGCAGTGGAGAGCGGGAGGGCCAGGACACCGGGGAGCTGTTTTTT	CSGEREGQDTGELFF
-	TRBJ1-6	TRBV9	once	15	TGTGCCAGCAGCGTAGGACATGGGGCGGGTTCACCCCTCCACTTT	CASSVGHGAGSPLHF
-	TRBJ1-4	TRBV6-1	-	17	TGTGCCAGCAGTCCCCTCGGGGCCAGTACAACTAATGAAAAACTGTTTTTT	CASSPLGASTTNEKLFF
-	TRBJ1-1	TRBV7-2	-	13	TGTGCCAGCAGCTTAGGTATGAGAACGGAAGCTTTCTTT	CASSLGMRTEAFF
-	TRBJ2-7	TRBV28	-	15	TGTGCCAGCACCACCCAGGGACGGTCCAACTACGAGCAGTACTTC	CASTTQGRSNYEQYF
TRBD1	TRBJ1-1	TRBV10-2	many	15	TGCGCCAGCAGGTGGACAGGGGGCAGCGACACTGAAGCTTTCTTT	CASRWTGGSDTEAFF
-	TRBJ2-3	TRBV4-3	many	14	TGCGCCAGCAGCCAAAGGGGATCCACAGATACGCAGTATTTT	CASSQRGSTDTQYF
-	TRBJ1-1	TRBV24-1	few	14	TGTGCCACCAGTGATGCTAAGAGGGACACTGAAGCTTTCTTT	CATSDAKRDTEAFF
-	TRBJ2-1	TRBV6-4	many	14	TGTGCCAGCAGACCAGACAGCTCCTACAATGAGCAGTTCTTC	CASRPDSSYNEQFF
TRBD2	TRBJ2-2	TRBV24-1	few	15	TGTGCCACCAGTGATTTCGCGGGAGGGCCTGAGGAGCTGTTTTTT	CATSDFAGGPEELFF
-	TRBJ1-4	TRBV5-1	few	15	TGCGCCAGCAGGTCAAGACCAGGGTGGGATGAAAAACTGTTTTTT	CASRSRPGWDEKLFF
-	TRBJ1-5	TRBV7-2	-	14	TGTGCCAGCAGCTTAGATTTCAGGGATCAGCCCCAGCATTTT	CASSLDFRDQPQHF
-	TRBJ1-2	TRBV20-1	many	14	TGCAGTGCTTCTCCAACCAGGGCGGACTATGGCTACACCTTC	CSASPTRADYGYTF
-	TRBJ2-1	TRBV5-1	few	16	TGCGCCAGCAGCTTGGTAGGTAGGGACCCCTACAATGAGCAGTTCTTC	CASSLVGRDPYNEQFF
-	TRBJ2-4	TRBV18	few	14	TGTGCCAGCTCACCAAACAGTCATTTAAACATTCAGTACTTC	CASSPNSHLNIQYF
-	TRBJ1-1	TRBV3-1	few	13	TGTGCCAGCAGACAAGGACAGTGGTCTGAAGCTTTCTTT	CASRQGQWSEAFF
-	TRBJ2-2	TRBV10-3	few	14	TGTGCCATTAAAGAGGGGGAGAACACCGGGGAGCTGTTTTTT	CAIKEGENTGELFF
TRBD1	TRBJ2-7	TRBV6-6	few	13	TGTGCCAGCAGTTACAGACAGGGCGGCGAGCAGTACTTC	CASSYRQGGEQYF
-	TRBJ1-1	TRBV10-3	few	13	TGTGCCATCAGGGGCGAGGGTTTCACTGAAGCTTTCTTT	CAIRGEGFTEAFF
-	TRBJ2-3	TRBV6-1	few	16	TGTGCCAGCACTGAAGGGAACACAAGGAGCATCGGTACGCAGTATTTT	CASTEGNTRSIGTQYF
TRBD1	TRBJ1-2	TRBV20-1	few	12	TGCAGTGCCCCGACAGGGACCTATGGCTACACCTTC	CSAPTGTYGYTF
TRBD2	TRBJ2-2	TRBV5-6	-	17	TGTGCCAGCACCCTGCAGGGACTAGTGGCTTTCACCGGGGAGCTGTTTTTT	CASTLQGLVAFTGELFF
-	TRBJ2-2	TRBV5-5	few	16	TGTGCCAGCAGCTCCGGGATTGGGCAGAACACCGGGGAGCTGTTTTTT	CASSSGIGQNTGELFF
-	TRBJ2-5	TRBV29-1	many	13	TGCAGCGTTGAACTACAAGGGGGGGTGACCCAGTACTTC	CSVELQGGVTQYF
-	TRBJ2-3	TRBV7-2	few	18	TGTGCCAGCAGTCTATTAGGTCGCCAGGGGCTGGGCACAGATACGCAGTATTTT	CASSLLGRQGLGTDTQYF
-	TRBJ2-2	TRBV7-9	-	14	TGTGCCAGCAGCCAAGGTTCGAACACCGGGGAGCTGTTTTTT	CASSQGSNTGELFF
TRBD1	TRBJ2-2	TRBV20-1	-	14	TGCAGTGCGCTCGGACAGGGGACGACCGGGGAGCTGTTTTTT	CSALGQGTTGELFF
-	TRBJ2-3	TRBV24-1	few	14	TGTGCCACCGCCACCAGGACTAGCACAGATACGCAGTATTTT	CATATRTSTDTQYF
-	TRBJ2-1	TRBV24-1	many	15	TGTGCCACCAGTGATTTGCAGGGAGGGGGGACTGAGCAGTTCTTC	CATSDLQGGGTEQFF
-	TRBJ1-1	TRBV7-3	-	13	TGTGCCAGCAGCTTAGGGGCAGCCAGCCGAGCTTTCTTT	CASSLGAASRAFF
-	TRBJ1-3	TRBV27	-	15	TGTGCCAGCAGTTTAGGGGATCCCGCTGGAAACACCATATATTTT	CASSLGDPAGNTIYF
-	TRBJ2-5	TRBV9	-	14	TGTGCCAGCAGTACAGTGACAGGAGGCGAGACCCAGTACTTC	CASSTVTGGETQYF
-	TRBJ2-4	TRBV7-9	few	13	TGTGCCAGCAGCTTACTCGGGGGAGGCATTCAGTACTTC	CASSLLGGGIQYF
TRBD2	TRBJ2-2	TRBV20-1	few	15	TGCAGTGCTAGGCCTCCGGGACTAGTGACCGGGGAGCTGTTTTTT	CSARPPGLVTGELFF
TRBD2	TRBJ2-1	TRBV12-3/TRBV12-4	many	19	TGTGCCAGCAGTTTAGGGACTAGCGGTTCTCTGGGCTCCTACAATGAGCAGTTCTTC	CASSLGTSGSLGSYNEQFF
-	TRBJ2-1	TRBV11-3	few	13	TGTGCCAGCAGCCTTCTCGGATTGGATGAGCAGTTCTTC	CASSLLGLDEQFF
-	TRBJ1-2	TRBV6-5	many	15	TGTGCCAGCACCTCAGCCTGGAGTGCTAACTATGGCTACACCTTC	CASTSAWSANYGYTF
-	TRBJ1-2	TRBV6-1	-	15	TGTGCCAGCAGTGAGCAGTGGTTTTCTAACTATGGCTACACCTTC	CASSEQWFSNYGYTF